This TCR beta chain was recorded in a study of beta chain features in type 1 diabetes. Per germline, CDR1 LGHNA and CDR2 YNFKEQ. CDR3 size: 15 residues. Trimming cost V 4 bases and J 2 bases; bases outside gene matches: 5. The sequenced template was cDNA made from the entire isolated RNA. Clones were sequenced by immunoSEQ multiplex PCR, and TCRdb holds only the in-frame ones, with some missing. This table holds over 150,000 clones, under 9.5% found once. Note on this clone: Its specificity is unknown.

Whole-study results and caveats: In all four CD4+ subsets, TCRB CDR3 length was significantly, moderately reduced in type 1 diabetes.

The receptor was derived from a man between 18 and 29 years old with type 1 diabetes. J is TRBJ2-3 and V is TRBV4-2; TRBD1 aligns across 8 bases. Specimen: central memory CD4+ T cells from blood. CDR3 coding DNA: TGTGCCAGCAGCCCCGGACAGGGCCACACAGATACGCAGTATTTT. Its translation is CASSPGQGHTDTQYF.